This TCR beta chain was sequenced for a study of blood T cell repertoires in COVID-19. Clones were read by immunoSEQ multiplex PCR, and TCRdb kept only the in-frame ones, dropping some. The profile shows about 74,000 clones, 70% to 90% of them singletons. V dropped 1 base and J dropped 4 bases, with 10 bases sitting between them. The CDR3 has 14 amino acids. Germline assignment: CDR1 LGHNA and CDR2 YSLEER. The genes are TRBV4-3 and TRBJ1-2; no reliable D call. This clonotype was obtained from a woman at least 80 years old with active or convalescent COVID-19. The sequencing input was peripheral blood. CDR3 in amino acids: CASSQGGVSYGYTF. The CDR3 DNA is TGCGCCAGCAGCCAAGGAGGAGTCAGCTATGGCTACACCTTC.